This T cell receptor (beta chain) was found in a study of blood T cell repertoires in COVID-19. In the authors' methods: Estimates of nucleated cell counts were drawn from the amplification of reference gene primers. The table came from immunoSEQ multiplex PCR; TCRdb's copy has only in-frame clones and leaves some out. V and J calls and clone size are those listed in that table; D and trimming were worked out from the DNA. This table has 60,000 to 75,000 clones, around nine tenths appearing once. Germline CDR1 KGHSH, CDR2 LQKENI. This CDR3 is 15 amino acids long. With 2 bases clipped from V and 6 bases from J, the junction kept 6 bases outside the gene matches.

Sequenced: peripheral blood. The J gene is TRBJ1-5, the V gene TRBV18, with TRBD1 matching over 8 bases. The receptor was derived from a woman aged 60 to 75 with acute or convalescent COVID-19. CDR3: CASSPTGQGGQPQHF. The CDR3 bases are TGTGCCAGCTCACCAACAGGACAGGGCGGTCAGCCCCAGCATTTT.